This TCR beta chain was identified in a study of shared clonotypes between healthy human individuals. Profiling relied on immunoSEQ multiplex PCR, and the TCRdb table lists in-frame clones only, not all of them. The sample gives roughly 1 million clones, around 76% of which show up once; around 1.5% is in the top ten. Germline values: CDR1 SGHNT, CDR2 YYREEE (reference sequence). The CDR3 loop spans 13 amino acids. Trimming at V came to 4 bases and at J to 5 bases, leaving 5 bases not matched to a gene. The sequenced sample was memory CD4+ T cells sorted from blood. Subset of the sample: CD45RA-negative fraction. The TCR originated in a man aged 18 to 35 in good health. The chain recombines TRBV5-4 with TRBJ2-7, with TRBD1 matching 8 bases. DNA for the CDR3: TGTGCCAGCAGCCAAGGACAGGGCAACGAGCAGTACTTC. This sequence encodes CASSQGQGNEQYF.